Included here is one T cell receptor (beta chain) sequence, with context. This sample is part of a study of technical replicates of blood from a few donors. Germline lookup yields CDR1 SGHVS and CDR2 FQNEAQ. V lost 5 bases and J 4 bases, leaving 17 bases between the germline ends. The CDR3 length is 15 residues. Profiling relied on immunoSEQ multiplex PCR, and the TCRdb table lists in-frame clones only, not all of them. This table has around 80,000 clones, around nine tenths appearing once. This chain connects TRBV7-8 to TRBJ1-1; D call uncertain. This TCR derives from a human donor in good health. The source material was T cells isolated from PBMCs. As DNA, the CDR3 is TGTGCCAGCAGCCCAAATCGGGTGGTTGGCACTGAAGCTTTCTTT. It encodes CASSPNRVVGTEAFF. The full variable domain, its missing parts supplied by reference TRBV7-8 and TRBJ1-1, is GAGVSQSPRYKVAKRGQDVALRCDPISGHVSLFWYQQALGQGPEFLTYFQNEAQLDKSGLPSDRFFAERPEGSVSTLKIQRTQQEDSAVYLCASSPNRVVGTEAFFGQGTRLTVV.